Listed below are T cell receptor beta chains from one sample, sequenced in a study of cytomegalovirus exposure and HLA in healthy donors. Assay: immunoSEQ multiplex PCR; the TCRdb copy retains only in-frame clones and omits some. The data show about 180,000 clones, about three quarters seen once. Sequenced input: PBMCs. The origin of the receptors is a man between 18 and 35 years old in good health and CMV-seronegative. Both conserved end residues are part of each CDR3. A D gene is named only where the DNA matches it firmly. Size values are once, few and many counts, or a class for expanded clones, and some rows have none.

d_call j_call v_call clone_size cdr3_aa cdr3_nt
NA TRBJ1-2 TRBV11-2 NA CASSLEGTGTSYGYTF TGTGCCAGCAGCTTAGAGGGTACCGGGACATCTTATGGCTACACCTTC
NA TRBJ1-2 TRBV2 NA CASSEALRGRGGGYTF TGTGCCAGCAGTGAAGCGCTTCGAGGTAGGGGTGGTGGCTACACCTTC
NA TRBJ2-3 TRBV5-1 once CASSLRAGRTDTQYF TGCGCCAGCAGCTTGCGTGCTGGTAGAACAGATACGCAGTATTTT
TRBD1 TRBJ1-1 TRBV6-1 NA CASSLTGPATEAFF TGTGCCAGCAGCCTGACAGGGCCGGCCACTGAAGCTTTCTTT
NA TRBJ2-7 TRBV13 NA CASSLVGAVPYEQYF TGTGCCAGCAGCTTAGTGGGGGCAGTACCCTACGAGCAGTACTTC
NA TRBJ2-7 TRBV9 NA CASSVTGYEQYF TGTGCCAGCAGCGTGACGGGCTACGAGCAGTACTTC
TRBD1 TRBJ1-6 TRBV19 NA CASSPSTGGNSPLHF TGTGCCAGTAGTCCGTCTACAGGGGGCAATTCACCCCTCCACTTT
NA TRBJ1-5 TRBV7-9 NA CASSRGGNSNQPQHF TGTGCCAGCAGCCGTGGGGGGAACAGCAATCAGCCCCAGCATTTT
TRBD1 TRBJ2-7 TRBV9 NA CASSVGQGNSYEQYF TGTGCCAGCAGCGTAGGACAGGGTAACTCCTACGAGCAGTACTTC
NA TRBJ1-3 TRBV9 few CASSVDRNTIYF TGTGCCAGCAGCGTAGACAGAAACACCATATATTTT
NA TRBJ1-4 TRBV2 few CASSWQFEKLFF TGTGCCAGCAGTTGGCAGTTTGAAAAACTGTTTTTT
TRBD1 TRBJ1-2 TRBV10-3 NA CAITHDRAYGYTF TGTGCCATTACCCACGACAGGGCCTATGGCTACACCTTC
NA TRBJ2-1 TRBV6-5 NA CASSSLRSSSYNEQFF TGTGCCAGCAGTTCCCTCCGATCGAGCTCCTACAATGAGCAGTTCTTC
TRBD2 TRBJ2-2 TRBV15 NA CATRTSGGELFF TGTGCCACGCGGACTAGCGGCGGGGAGCTGTTTTTT
NA TRBJ1-1 TRBV5-1 NA CASSLGQGVNTEAFF TGCGCCAGCAGCTTGGGGCAGGGCGTCAACACTGAAGCTTTCTTT
NA TRBJ1-6 TRBV5-1 NA CASSRLQGRDSPLHF TGCGCCAGCAGCCGCCTACAGGGAAGGGATTCACCCCTCCACTTT
NA TRBJ1-3 TRBV11-2 NA CASSLSRGNTIYF TGTGCCAGCAGCTTAAGCAGGGGAAACACCATATATTTT
TRBD1 TRBJ2-2 TRBV5-1 NA CASSFVPGQGITGELFF TGCGCCAGCAGCTTCGTACCGGGACAGGGGATCACCGGGGAGCTGTTTTTT
NA TRBJ2-2 TRBV18 once CASSPQERRGTGELFF TGTGCCAGCTCACCACAGGAAAGGAGGGGCACCGGGGAGCTGTTTTTT
NA TRBJ2-7 TRBV28 few CASSFFRTGSYEQYF TGTGCCAGCAGTTTCTTCCGGACGGGATCCTACGAGCAGTACTTC
NA TRBJ2-3 TRBV5-1 once CASSFVWYRVDTDTQYF TGCGCCAGCAGTTTCGTTTGGTACAGGGTTGATACAGATACGCAGTATTTT
TRBD1 TRBJ2-2 TRBV7-7 few CASSRGQGSQAGELFF TGTGCTAGCAGCCGAGGACAGGGTTCCCAGGCCGGGGAGCTGTTTTTT
NA TRBJ2-2 TRBV7-7 NA CASSLESVGELFF TGTGCTAGCAGCTTAGAATCCGTCGGGGAGCTGTTTTTT
TRBD1 TRBJ1-6 TRBV7-9 few CASKGGQGVGWSPLHF TGTGCCAGCAAGGGGGGACAGGGCGTCGGGTGGTCACCCCTCCACTTT
TRBD2 TRBJ2-2 TRBV10-3 NA CAVQGLAGEAAGELFF TGTGCCGTACAGGGACTAGCGGGAGAAGCGGCCGGGGAGCTGTTTTTT
NA TRBJ2-2 TRBV9 NA CASSLRDSTHTGELFF TGTGCCAGCAGCCTCCGGGACTCGACACACACCGGGGAGCTGTTTTTT
TRBD1 TRBJ1-1 TRBV28 few CASIGATGRYTEAFF TGTGCCAGCATCGGGGCGACAGGGAGATACACTGAAGCTTTCTTT
NA TRBJ2-3 TRBV14 NA CASSRTNMATQYF TGTGCCAGCAGCCGAACCAACATGGCTACGCAGTATTTT
TRBD1 TRBJ2-5 TRBV6-1 NA CASSDDRDRGTGETQYF TGTGCCAGCAGTGACGACCGGGACAGGGGTACCGGAGAGACCCAGTACTTC
TRBD2 TRBJ2-7 TRBV7-9 NA CASSPGAGGRLKRNYEQYF TGTGCCAGCAGCCCCGGAGCGGGGGGACGCCTAAAACGGAACTACGAGCAGTACTTC
TRBD1 TRBJ1-5 TRBV6-5 NA CASSSGQGIGNQPQHF TGTGCCAGCAGTTCGGGACAGGGTATTGGAAATCAGCCCCAGCATTTT
NA TRBJ1-5 TRBV19 NA CASSTGQVNQPQHF TGTGCCAGTAGTACCGGCCAGGTCAATCAGCCCCAGCATTTT
NA TRBJ2-2 TRBV7-2 NA CASSFHSGELFF TGTGCCAGCAGCTTCCACAGCGGGGAGCTGTTTTTT
TRBD1 TRBJ1-2 TRBV5-1 NA CASSLAGTGGGYTF TGCGCCAGCAGCTTGGCCGGGACAGGGGGGGGCTACACCTTC
TRBD1 TRBJ2-7 TRBV19 NA CASSPMTGYEQYF TGTGCCAGTAGTCCGATGACAGGGTACGAGCAGTACTTC
TRBD1 TRBJ1-1 TRBV6-1 NA CASSVLRTGVEAFF TGTGCCAGCAGTGTCCTCCGGACAGGGGTTGAAGCTTTCTTT
NA TRBJ1-1 TRBV28 NA CASSLWRTEAFF TGTGCCAGCAGTTTATGGAGAACTGAAGCTTTCTTT
TRBD2 TRBJ2-1 TRBV6-6 once CASSYERGTYNEQFF TGTGCCAGCAGTTACGAGCGGGGGACTTACAATGAGCAGTTCTTC
NA TRBJ1-3 TRBV27 NA CASSAPRVVGNTIYF TGTGCCAGCAGCGCCCCCAGGGTGGTGGGAAACACCATATATTTT
NA TRBJ2-6 TRBV28 NA CASSLSGVRPRANALTF TGTGCCAGCAGTTTAAGCGGTGTGCGACCTAGGGCCAACGCCCTGACTTTC
TRBD1 TRBJ2-4 TRBV7-9 NA CASSLTPGQVAKNIQYF TGTGCCAGCAGCTTAACCCCGGGACAGGTAGCCAAAAACATTCAGTACTTC
NA TRBJ2-1 TRBV15 NA CATGADNEQFF TGTGCCACGGGAGCGGACAATGAGCAGTTCTTC